One T cell receptor (beta chain) is described in this entry. The sample comes from a study of blood T cell repertoires in COVID-19. Study-level information: The origin of the acute and convalescent COVID-19 samples was the United States, Italy and Spain. PBMCs, B-cell-depleted T cells, or T cells were the source of the cDNA or gDNA that made up the material.

Trimming removed 4 bases from V and 2 bases from J, with 12 bases in between. Germline-derived CDR1 and CDR2 are MNHEY and SVGAGI. The CDR3 sequence is 15 residues long. Only in-frame clones appear in the TCRdb table, and some are missing; sequencing was by immunoSEQ multiplex PCR. Here the sample spans 150,000 to 250,000 clones, approximately 82% being singletons. This chain joins TRBV6-5 and TRBJ1-5, with D tentatively TRBD1 (6 bases). This sequence was found in a human donor with acute or convalescent COVID-19. The donor label of this sample is uncertain. Sequencing was done on a sample of peripheral blood. The CDR3 sequence: CASSSRQDGNQPQHF. The CDR3 nucleotides are TGTGCCAGCAGTTCCAGACAGGACGGCAATCAGCCCCAGCATTTT.